The subject of this entry is one T cell receptor beta chain. The antigen is not known. The junction shows a germline mismatch at one end, possibly a read error. The sample comes from a study of tumor and adjacent non-tumor tissue in lung cancer. Overall study findings and caveats: Higher tumor TCR diversity was associated with shorter survival. Tumor repertoires had a smaller top 100 clone share than normal lung.

The library came from three nested PCR rounds adapted from ARM-PCR protocols. Using its own MiXCR run on the multiplex PCR reads, TCRdb lists one record per CDR3 protein. The table includes 65,000 to 85,000 distinct CDR3 sequences, more than 75% detected once. This CDR3 has 13 amino acids. Per germline, CDR1 SGHDN and CDR2 FVKESK. This sample's RNA came from whole unsorted tissue. This non-tumor lung sample came from over 3 cm beyond the tumor edge. Chemotherapy-naive patients with new lung cancer underwent thoracic surgery in China, August–late 2014. This chain links TRBV14 with TRBJ1-5; no reliable D call. Sample: distant non-tumor lung tissue. The sequence derives from a man in his sixties with non-small cell lung cancer. The CDR3, as DNA: TGTGCCAGCAGCCTCCGGGAGTTTACGACCCAACATTTT. Its translation is CASSLREFTTQHF.